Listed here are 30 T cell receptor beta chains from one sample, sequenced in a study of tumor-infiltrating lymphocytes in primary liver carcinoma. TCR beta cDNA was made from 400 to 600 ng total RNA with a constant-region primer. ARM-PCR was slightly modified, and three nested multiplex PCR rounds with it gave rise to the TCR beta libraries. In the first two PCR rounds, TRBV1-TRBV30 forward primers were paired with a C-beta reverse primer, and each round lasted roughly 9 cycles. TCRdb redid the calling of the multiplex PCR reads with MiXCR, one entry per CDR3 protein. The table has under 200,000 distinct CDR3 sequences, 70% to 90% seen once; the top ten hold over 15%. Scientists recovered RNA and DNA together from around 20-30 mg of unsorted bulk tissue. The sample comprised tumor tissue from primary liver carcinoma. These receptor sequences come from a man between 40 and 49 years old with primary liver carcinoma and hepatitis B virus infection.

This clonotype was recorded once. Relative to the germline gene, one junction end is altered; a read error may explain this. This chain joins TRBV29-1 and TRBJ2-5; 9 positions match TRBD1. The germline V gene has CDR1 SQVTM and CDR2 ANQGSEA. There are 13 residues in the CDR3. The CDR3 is CGVEHRGRETQYF. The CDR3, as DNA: TGCGGCGTTGAACACAGGGGGCGAGAAACCCAGTACTTC.

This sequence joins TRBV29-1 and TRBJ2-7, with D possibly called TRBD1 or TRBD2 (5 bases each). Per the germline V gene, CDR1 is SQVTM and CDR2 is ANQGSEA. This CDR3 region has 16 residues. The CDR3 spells CYAMTSGTSTPYEQYF. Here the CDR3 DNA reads TGCTACGCCATGACATCTGGGACCAGCACTCCCTACGAGCAGTACTTC.

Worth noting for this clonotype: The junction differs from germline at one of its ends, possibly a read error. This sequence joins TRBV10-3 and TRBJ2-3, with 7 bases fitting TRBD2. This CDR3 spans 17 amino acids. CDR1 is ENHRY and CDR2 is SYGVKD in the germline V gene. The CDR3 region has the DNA TGTGTCATCAGTGTATCAAACGGTAGCGGGCAGACAGATATGCAGTATTTT. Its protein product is CVISVSNGSGQTDMQYF.

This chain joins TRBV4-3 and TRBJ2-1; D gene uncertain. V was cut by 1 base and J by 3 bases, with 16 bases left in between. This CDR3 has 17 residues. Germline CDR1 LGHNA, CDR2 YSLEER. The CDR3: CASSQVHQREHYNEQFF. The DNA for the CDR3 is TGCGCCAGCAGCCAAGTACATCAGCGTGAGCACTACAATGAGCAGTTCTTC.

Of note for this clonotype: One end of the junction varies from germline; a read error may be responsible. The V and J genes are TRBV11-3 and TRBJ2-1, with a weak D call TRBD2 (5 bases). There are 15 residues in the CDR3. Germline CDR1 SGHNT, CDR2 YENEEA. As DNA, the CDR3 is TGTACCAGCAGCCCCCTCTTTGCTGGGAGCAATGAGCTGTTCTTC. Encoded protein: CTSSPLFAGSNELFF.

The CDR3 loop is CASSSPNLSGTCSYEQYF. The CDR3 region has the DNA TGTGCCAGCAGCTCACCGAATCTCTCAGGGACGTGCTCCTATGAGCAGTACTTC. V is TRBV21-1 and J is TRBJ2-7; whether TRBD1, the table's D call, matches the DNA was not checked. TRBV21-1 is termed a pseudogene. The CDR3 runs 18 residues.

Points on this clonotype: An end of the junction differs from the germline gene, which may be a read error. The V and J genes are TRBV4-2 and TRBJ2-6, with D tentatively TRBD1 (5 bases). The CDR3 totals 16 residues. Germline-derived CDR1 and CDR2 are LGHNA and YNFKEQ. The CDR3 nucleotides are TGTGCCAGCTGCCAAGAAGCAAGCTCTGGGGCCAACCTCCTTACTTTC. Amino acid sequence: CASCQEASSGANLLTF.

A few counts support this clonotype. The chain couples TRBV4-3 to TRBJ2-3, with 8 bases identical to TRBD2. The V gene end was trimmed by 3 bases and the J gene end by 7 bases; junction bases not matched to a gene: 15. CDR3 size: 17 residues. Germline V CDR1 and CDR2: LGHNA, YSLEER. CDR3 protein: CASSQDTDAGGINTQYF. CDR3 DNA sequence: TGCGCCAGCAGCCAGGATACCGACGCGGGAGGAATAAATACGCAGTATTTT.

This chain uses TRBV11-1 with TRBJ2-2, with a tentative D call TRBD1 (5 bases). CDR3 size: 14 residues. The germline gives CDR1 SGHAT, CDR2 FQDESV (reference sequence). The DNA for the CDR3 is TGTACCAACAGGTTATGGGCAAACACCGGGGAGCTGTTTTTT. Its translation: CTNRLWANTGELFF.

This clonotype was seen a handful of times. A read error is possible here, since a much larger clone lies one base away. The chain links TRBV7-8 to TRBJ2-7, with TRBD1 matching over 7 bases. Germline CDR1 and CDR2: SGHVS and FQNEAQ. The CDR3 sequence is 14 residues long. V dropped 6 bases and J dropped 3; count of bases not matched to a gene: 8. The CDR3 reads CASRSRDRVYEQYF. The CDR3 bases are TGTGCCAGCAGATCCAGGGACAGAGTCTACGAGCAGTACTTC.

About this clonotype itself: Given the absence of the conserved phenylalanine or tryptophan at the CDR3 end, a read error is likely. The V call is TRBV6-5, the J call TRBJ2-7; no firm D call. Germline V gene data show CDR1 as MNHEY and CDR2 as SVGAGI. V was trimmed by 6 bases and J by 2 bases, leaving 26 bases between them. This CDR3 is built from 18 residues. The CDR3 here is CASRYKGLATSIPYEQYL. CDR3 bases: TGTGCCAGCAGATACAAGGGCCTTGCTACTTCGATACCCTACGAGCAGTACTTA.

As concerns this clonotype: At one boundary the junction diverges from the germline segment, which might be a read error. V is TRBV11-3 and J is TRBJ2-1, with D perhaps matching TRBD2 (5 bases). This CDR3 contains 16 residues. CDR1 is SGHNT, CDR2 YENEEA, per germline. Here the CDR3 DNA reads TGTGCCAGCAGCCTGATTAGCGTGAGACCATACAATGAACAGTTCTTC. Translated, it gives CASSLISVRPYNEQFF.

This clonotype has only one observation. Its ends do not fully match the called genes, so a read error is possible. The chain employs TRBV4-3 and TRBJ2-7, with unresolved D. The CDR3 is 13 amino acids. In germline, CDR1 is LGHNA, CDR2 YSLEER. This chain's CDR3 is CASIQDMPYGQYF. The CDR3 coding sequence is TGCGCCAGCATCCAAGATATGCCCTACGGGCAGTACTTC.

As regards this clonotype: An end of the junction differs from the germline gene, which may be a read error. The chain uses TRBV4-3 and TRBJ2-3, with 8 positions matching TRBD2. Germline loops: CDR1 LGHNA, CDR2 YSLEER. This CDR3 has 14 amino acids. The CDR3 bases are TGCGTCAGCATCCGGGGGGGTGCATCAGACACGCAGTATTTT. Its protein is CVSIRGGASDTQYF.

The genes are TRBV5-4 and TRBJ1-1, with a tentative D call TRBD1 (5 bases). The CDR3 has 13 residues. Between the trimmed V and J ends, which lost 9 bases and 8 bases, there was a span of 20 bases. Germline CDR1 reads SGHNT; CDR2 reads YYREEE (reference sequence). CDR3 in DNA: TGTGCCAACTGCTTGTCAGGGAGGGAGGAAGCTTTCTTT. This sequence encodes CANCLSGREEAFF.

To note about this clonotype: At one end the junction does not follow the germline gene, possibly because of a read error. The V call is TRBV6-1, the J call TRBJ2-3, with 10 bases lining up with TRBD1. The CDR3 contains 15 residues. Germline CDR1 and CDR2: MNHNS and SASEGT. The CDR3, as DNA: TGTGCCAGCAGAGACGACAGGGGGCCGAGAGATACGAAGTATTTT. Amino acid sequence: CASRDDRGPRDTKYF.

CDR3 nucleotides: TGCGCCAGCAGCTTGGCCGGGCGCGGACAGTTTGATACGCAGTATTTT. As protein: CASSLAGRGQFDTQYF. V usage is TRBV5-1 and J usage is TRBJ2-3, with D possibly TRBD1 on 6 matching bases. Trimming pared 0 bases from V and 6 bases from J, leaving 17 bases between. The CDR3 is 16 residues long. Per germline, CDR1 SGHRS and CDR2 YFSETQ.

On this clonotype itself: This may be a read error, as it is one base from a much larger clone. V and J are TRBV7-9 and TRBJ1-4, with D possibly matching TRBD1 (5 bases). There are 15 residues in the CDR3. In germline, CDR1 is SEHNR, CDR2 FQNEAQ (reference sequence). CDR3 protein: CVSSSGGTLNEKLFF. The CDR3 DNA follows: TGTGTCAGCAGCTCGGGAGGGACGCTCAATGAAAAACTGTTTTTT.

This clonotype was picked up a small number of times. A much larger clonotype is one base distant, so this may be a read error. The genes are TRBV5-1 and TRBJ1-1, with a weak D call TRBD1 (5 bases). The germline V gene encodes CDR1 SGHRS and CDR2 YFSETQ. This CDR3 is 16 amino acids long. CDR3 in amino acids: CACSPSWGTMNTEAFF. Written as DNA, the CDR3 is TGCGCCTGCAGTCCTTCTTGGGGCACGATGAACACTGAAGCTTTCTTT.

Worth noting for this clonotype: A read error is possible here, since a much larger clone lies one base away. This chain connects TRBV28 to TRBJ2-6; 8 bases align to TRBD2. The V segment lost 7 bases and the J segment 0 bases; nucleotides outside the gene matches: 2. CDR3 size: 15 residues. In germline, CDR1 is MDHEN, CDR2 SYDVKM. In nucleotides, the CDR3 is TGTGCCAGCACGGGGGGGAGCTCTGGGGCCAACGTCCTGACTTTC. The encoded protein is CASTGGSSGANVLTF.

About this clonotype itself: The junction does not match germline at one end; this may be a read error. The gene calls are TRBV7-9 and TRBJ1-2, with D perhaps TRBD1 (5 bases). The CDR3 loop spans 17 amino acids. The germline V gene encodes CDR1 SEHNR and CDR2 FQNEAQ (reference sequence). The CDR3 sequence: CASSSRPQVGRNYGYTF. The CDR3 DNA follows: TGCGCCAGCAGCTCCAGACCCCAGGTGGGGCGCAACTATGGCTACACCTTC.

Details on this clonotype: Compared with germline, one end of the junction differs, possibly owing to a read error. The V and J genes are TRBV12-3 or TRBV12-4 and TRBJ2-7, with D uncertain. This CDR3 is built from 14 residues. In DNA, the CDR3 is TGTGCCAGCAATTTAGTAGGCAGACCATTCAAGCAGTACTTC. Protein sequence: CASNLVGRPFKQYF.

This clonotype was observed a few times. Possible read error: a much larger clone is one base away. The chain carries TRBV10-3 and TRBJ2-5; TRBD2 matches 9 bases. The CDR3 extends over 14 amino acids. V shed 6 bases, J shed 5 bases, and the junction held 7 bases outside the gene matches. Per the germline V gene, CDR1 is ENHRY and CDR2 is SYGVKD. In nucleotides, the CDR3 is TGTGCCATCAGCACCGGGACTAGCCAGGAGACCCAGTACTTC. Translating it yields CAISTGTSQETQYF.

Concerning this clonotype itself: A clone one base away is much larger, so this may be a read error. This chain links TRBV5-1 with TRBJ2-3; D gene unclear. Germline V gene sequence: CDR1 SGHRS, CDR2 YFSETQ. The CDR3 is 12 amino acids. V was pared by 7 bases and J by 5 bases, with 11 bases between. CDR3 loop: CASFSNIDTQYF. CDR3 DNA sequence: TGCGCCAGCTTTTCAAACATAGATACGCAGTATTTT.

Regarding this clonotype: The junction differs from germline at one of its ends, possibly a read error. The CDR3 reads CDSSLGGTDLTKNIQYF. In DNA form, the CDR3 reads TGCGACAGCAGCTTGGGAGGGACAGACCTAACCAAAAACATTCAGTACTTC. V and J are TRBV5-1 and TRBJ2-4; D may match TRBD1 or TRBD2 (7 bases each). CDR3 length equals 17 residues. Germline CDR1 is SGHRS and CDR2 is YFSETQ.

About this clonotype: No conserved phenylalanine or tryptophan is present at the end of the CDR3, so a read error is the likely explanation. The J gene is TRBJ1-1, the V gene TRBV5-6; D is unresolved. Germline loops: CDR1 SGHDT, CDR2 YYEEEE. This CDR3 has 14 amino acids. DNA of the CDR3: TGTGCCAGCAGCTTTCACGGATTTAACACTGAGGCTTTCCTA. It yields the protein CASSFHGFNTEAFL.

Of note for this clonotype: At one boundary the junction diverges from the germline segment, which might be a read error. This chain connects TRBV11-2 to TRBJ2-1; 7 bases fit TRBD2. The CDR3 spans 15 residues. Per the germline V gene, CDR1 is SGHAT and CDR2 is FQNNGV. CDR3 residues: CGISFSGPLDNEQLF. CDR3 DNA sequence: TGTGGCATCAGCTTTAGCGGGCCACTCGACAATGAGCAGCTCTTC.

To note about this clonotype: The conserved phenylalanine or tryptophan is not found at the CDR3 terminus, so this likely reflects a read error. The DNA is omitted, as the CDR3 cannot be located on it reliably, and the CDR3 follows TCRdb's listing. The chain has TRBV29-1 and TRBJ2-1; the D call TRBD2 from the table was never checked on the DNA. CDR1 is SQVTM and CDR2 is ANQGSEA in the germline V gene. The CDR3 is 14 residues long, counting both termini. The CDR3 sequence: CSVELARVLGEQLL.

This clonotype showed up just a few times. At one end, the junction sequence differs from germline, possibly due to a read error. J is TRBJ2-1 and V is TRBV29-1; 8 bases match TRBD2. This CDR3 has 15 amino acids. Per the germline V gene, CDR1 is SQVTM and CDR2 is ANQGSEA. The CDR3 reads CSVEGKRGLNNEQFF. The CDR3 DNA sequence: TGTAGCGTTGAAGGGAAGCGGGGGCTTAACAATGAGCAGTTCTTC.

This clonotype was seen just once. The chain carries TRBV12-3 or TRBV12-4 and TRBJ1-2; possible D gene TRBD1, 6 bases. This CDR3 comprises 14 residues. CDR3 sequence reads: CISLQGGENYGYTF. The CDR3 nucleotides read TGTATCAGCCTACAGGGCGGCGAAAACTATGGCTACACCTTC.